This T cell receptor beta chain was recovered during a study of blood T cell repertoires in COVID-19. Study-wide context: Collection of acute and convalescent COVID-19 samples took place in the United States, Italy and Spain.

Original processing methods: Scientists estimated how many nucleated cells there were by amplifying reference gene primers. Clones were read by immunoSEQ multiplex PCR, and TCRdb kept only the in-frame ones, dropping some. V and J calls and clone size come straight from that table; D and trimming were deduced from the DNA. The sample lists around 450,000 clones, about 85% seen once, with about 2.1% in the top ten. Cohort placement rested on clinical history that participants reported themselves. Germline lookup yields CDR1 MNHEY and CDR2 SMNVEV (reference sequence). The J segment lost 7 bases and the V segment lost 5 bases, leaving 5 bases of the junction unmatched. CDR3 size: 13 residues.

The clonotype comes from a woman aged 18-29 years with acute COVID-19. Source material: PBMCs or T cells enriched from blood (not recorded which). J is TRBJ2-1 and V is TRBV27; 7 bases are shared with TRBD2. For the CDR3, the DNA is TGTGCCAGCAGTCCCGCCGGGGGGAATGAGCAGTTCTTC. Amino acid sequence: CASSPAGGNEQFF.